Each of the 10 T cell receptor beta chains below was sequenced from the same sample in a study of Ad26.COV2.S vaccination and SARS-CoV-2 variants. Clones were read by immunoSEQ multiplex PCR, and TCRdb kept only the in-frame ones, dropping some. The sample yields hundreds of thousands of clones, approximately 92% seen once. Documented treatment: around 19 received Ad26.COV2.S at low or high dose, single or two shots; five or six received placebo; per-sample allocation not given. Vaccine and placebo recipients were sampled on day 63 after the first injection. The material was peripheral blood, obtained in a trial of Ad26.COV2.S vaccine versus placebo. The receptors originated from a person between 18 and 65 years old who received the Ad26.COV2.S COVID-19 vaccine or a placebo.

Here the CDR3 reads CASSLVASGHNEQFF. The CDR3 region has the DNA TGTGCCAGCAGCTTAGTCGCTAGCGGACACAATGAGCAGTTCTTC. This chain connects TRBV7-6 to TRBJ2-1, with 7 bases lining up with TRBD2. The trim removed 1 base at V and 5 bases at J, leaving 5 bases unmatched. The CDR3 length is 15 residues. Germline V lookup: CDR1 SGHVS, CDR2 FNYEAQ.

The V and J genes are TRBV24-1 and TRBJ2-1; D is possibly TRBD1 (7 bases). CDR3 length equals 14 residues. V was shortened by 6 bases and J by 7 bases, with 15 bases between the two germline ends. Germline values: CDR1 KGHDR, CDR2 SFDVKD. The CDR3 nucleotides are TGTGCCACCAGTTCGGCAGGGGGGACTAATGAGCAGTTCTTC. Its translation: CATSSAGGTNEQFF.

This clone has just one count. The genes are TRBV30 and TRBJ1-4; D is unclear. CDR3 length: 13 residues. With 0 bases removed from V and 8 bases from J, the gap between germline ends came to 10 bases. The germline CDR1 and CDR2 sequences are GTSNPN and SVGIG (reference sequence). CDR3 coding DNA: TGTGCCTGGAGTGTCCGAGTTTCGGAAAAACTGTTTTTT. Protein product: CAWSVRVSEKLFF. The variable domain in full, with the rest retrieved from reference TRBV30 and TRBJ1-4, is SQTIHQWPATLVQPVGSPLSLECTVEGTSNPNLYWYRQAAGRGLQLLFYSVGIGQISSEVPQNLSASRPQDRQFILSSKKLLLSDSGFYLCAWSVRVSEKLFFGSGTQLSVL.

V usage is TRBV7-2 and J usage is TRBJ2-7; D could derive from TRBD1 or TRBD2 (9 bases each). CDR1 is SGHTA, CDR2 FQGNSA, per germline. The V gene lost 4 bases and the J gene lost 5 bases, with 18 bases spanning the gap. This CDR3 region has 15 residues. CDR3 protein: CASSSSGTGIDEQYF. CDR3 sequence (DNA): TGTGCCAGCAGCTCTAGCGGGACAGGGATTGACGAGCAGTACTTC.

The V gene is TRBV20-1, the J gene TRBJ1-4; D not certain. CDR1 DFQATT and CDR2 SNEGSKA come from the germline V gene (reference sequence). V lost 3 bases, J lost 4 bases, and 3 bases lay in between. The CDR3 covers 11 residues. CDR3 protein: CSARLNEKLFF. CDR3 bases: TGCAGTGCTAGGCTTAATGAAAAACTGTTTTTT.

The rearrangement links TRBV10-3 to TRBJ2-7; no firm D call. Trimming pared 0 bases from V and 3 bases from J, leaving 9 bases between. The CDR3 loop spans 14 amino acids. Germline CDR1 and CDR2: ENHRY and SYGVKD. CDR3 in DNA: TGTGCCATCAGTGAGTCGATGGCGAGCTACGAGCAGTACTTC. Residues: CAISESMASYEQYF.

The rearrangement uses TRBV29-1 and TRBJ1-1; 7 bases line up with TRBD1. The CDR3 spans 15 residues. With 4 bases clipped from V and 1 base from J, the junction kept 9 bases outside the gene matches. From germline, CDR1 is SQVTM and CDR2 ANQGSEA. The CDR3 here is CSVVGTDVWNTEAFF. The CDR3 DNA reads TGCAGCGTTGTGGGGACAGACGTCTGGAACACTGAAGCTTTCTTT.

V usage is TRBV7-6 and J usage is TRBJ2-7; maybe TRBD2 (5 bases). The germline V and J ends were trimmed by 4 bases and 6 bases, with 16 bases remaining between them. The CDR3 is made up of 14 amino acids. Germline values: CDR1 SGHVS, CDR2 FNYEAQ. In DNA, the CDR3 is TGTGCCAGCAGCTCGGTAGACGGGGTCGGCGAGCAGTACTTC. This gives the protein CASSSVDGVGEQYF.

CDR3 nucleotide sequence: TGTGCCAGCCGGTGGGCTAGTGCCTACGAGCAGTACTTC. Protein product: CASRWASAYEQYF. The V and J genes are TRBV27 and TRBJ2-7; no clear D. The CDR3 covers 13 residues. Germline V gene lookup returns CDR1 MNHEY and CDR2 SMNVEV (reference sequence). V lost 8 bases, J lost 2 bases, and 13 bases lay in between.

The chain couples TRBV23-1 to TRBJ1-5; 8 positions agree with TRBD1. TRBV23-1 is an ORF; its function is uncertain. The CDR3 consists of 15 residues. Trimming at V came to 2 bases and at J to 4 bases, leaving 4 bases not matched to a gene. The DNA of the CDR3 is TGCGCCAGCAGTCAAGAACAGGGGGGGAATCAGCCCCAGCATTTT. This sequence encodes CASSQEQGGNQPQHF.